This T cell receptor (beta chain) comes out of a study of CD8 T cells in ankylosing spondylitis. This clonotype occurred many times. Its antigen is currently unknown. Using quantitative 5'-RACE with molecular barcodes, the authors made TCR beta libraries. TCRdb reprocessed the 5' RACE reads with MiXCR, giving one entry per CDR3 protein. Here the sample spans approximately 550,000 distinct CDR3 sequences, approximately 12% being singletons. Study-wide results and caveats: Blood from ankylosing spondylitis patients appeared to carry a characteristic roughly eight-variant TCR beta motif. Disease-linked clones proved CD8+ and comparatively uncommon in peripheral blood. In ankylosing spondylitis patients, matched synovial fluid reportedly showed significant enrichment of disease-linked clones.

The CDR3 loop spans 10 amino acids. V lost 9 bases, J lost 6 bases, and 8 bases lay in between. The germline V gene has CDR1 SGHAT and CDR2 FQNNGV. The source of this sequence is a male donor with ankylosing spondylitis. What was sequenced was blood, either unsorted or a sorted T cell fraction (not recorded which). The chain is built from TRBV11-2 and TRBJ1-1; D may be TRBD1 (5 bases). CDR3 residues: CASSGAEAFF. The CDR3 coding sequence is TGTGCCAGTTCGGGGGCTGAAGCTTTCTTT.